This T cell receptor beta chain was observed in a study of early T cells in non-severe SARS-CoV-2 infection. Across the whole study: Alpha and beta chains were unpaired, from unsorted whole-blood bulk RNA. Study conclusions and caveats: CD4 and private specificities were missed by VDJdb matching, which favored anti-spike CD8 responses.

Individual cDNA molecules each received unique molecular identifiers attached to them. TCRdb used MiXCR to reprocess the 5' RACE reads, holding one entry per CDR3 protein. The repertoire includes about 59,000 distinct CDR3 sequences, less than 15% of them detected once, and about a tenth sits in the top ten. The CDR3 has 17 residues. The germline CDR1 and CDR2 sequences are SSHAT and FNYEAQ (reference sequence). As to this clonotype: Its specificity is not known. An end of the junction differs from the germline gene, which may be a read error.

The chain is built from TRBV7-7 and TRBJ2-3; D is possibly TRBD1 (7 bases). The clonotype comes from an adult who was a healthcare worker with PCR-confirmed SARS-CoV-2 infection or an uninfected control (not recorded which). The sequences come from whole blood, collected at baseline. DNA for the CDR3: TGTGCTAGCAGCTTCCACCCCAGGGGGGCGGTCACAGATACGCAGTATTTT. Amino acids: CASSFHPRGAVTDTQYF.